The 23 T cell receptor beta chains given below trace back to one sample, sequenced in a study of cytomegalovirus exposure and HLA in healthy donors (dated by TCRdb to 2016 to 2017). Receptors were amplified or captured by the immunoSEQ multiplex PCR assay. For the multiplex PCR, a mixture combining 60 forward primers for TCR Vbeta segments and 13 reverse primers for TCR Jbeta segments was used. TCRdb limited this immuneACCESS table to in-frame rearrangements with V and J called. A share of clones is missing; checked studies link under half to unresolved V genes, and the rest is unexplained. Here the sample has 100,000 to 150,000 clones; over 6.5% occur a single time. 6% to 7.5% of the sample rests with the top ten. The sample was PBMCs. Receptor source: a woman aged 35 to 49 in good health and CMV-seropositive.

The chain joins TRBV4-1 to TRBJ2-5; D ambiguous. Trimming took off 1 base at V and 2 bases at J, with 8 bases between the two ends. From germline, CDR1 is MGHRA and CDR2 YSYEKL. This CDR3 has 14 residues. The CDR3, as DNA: TGCGCCAGCAGCCAAGTCCTGAGGCAAGAGACCCAGTACTTC. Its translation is CASSQVLRQETQYF.

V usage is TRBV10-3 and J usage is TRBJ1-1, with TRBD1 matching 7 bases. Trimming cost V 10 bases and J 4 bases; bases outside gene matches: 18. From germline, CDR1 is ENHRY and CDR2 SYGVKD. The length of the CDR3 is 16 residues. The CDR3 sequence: CATETGTADVGTEAFF. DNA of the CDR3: TGTGCCACAGAAACAGGGACAGCCGACGTTGGCACTGAAGCTTTCTTT.

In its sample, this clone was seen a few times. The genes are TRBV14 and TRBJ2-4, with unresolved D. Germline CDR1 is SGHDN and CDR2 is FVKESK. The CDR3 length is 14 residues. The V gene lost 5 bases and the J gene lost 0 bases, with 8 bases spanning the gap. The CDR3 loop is CASSDFRAKNIQYF. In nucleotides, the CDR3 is TGTGCCAGCAGCGATTTTAGAGCCAAAAACATTCAGTACTTC.

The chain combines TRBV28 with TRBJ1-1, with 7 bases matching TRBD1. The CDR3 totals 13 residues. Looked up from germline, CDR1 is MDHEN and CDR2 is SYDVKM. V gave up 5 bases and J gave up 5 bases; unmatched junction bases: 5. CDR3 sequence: CASSAQGRTEAFF. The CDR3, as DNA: TGTGCCAGCAGTGCACAGGGGAGGACTGAAGCTTTCTTT.

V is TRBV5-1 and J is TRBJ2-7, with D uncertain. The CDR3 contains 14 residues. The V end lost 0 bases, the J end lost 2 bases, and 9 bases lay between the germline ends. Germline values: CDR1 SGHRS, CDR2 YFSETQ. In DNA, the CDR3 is TGCGCCAGCAGCTTGGACAGCCCAACCTACGAGCAGTACTTC. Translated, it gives CASSLDSPTYEQYF.

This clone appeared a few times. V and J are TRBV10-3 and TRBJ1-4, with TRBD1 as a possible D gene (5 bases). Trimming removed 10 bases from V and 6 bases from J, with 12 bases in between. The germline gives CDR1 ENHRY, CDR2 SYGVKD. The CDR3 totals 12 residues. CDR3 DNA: TGTGCCACCCAGGGATCGGATGAAAAACTGTTTTTT. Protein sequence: CATQGSDEKLFF.

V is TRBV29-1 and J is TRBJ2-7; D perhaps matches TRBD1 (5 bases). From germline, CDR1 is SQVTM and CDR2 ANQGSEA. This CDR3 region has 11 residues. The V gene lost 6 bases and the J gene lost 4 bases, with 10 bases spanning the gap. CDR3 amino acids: CSVARQYEQYF. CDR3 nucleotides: TGCAGCGTCGCCAGACAGTACGAGCAGTACTTC.

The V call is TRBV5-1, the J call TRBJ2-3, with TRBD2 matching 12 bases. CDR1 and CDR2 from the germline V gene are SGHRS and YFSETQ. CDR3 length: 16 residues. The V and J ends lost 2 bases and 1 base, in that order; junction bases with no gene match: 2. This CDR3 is CASSFLAGGGTDTQYF. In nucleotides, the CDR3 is TGCGCCAGCAGCTTCCTAGCGGGGGGGGGCACAGATACGCAGTATTTT.

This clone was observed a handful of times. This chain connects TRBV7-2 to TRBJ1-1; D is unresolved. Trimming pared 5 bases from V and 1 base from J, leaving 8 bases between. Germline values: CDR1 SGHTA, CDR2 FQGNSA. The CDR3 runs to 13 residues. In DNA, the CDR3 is TGTGCCAGCAGCGCGTCTAGGAACACTGAAGCTTTCTTT. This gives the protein CASSASRNTEAFF.

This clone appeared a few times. CDR3: CASSEVGPSGANVLTF. The CDR3 DNA sequence: TGTGCCAGCAGTGAGGTGGGGCCCTCTGGGGCCAACGTCCTGACTTTC. V is TRBV6-1 and J is TRBJ2-6; tentatively, D is TRBD1 (5 bases). The CDR3 has 16 residues. V was trimmed by 3 bases and J by 0 bases, leaving 9 bases between them. CDR1 and CDR2 from the germline V gene are MNHNS and SASEGT.

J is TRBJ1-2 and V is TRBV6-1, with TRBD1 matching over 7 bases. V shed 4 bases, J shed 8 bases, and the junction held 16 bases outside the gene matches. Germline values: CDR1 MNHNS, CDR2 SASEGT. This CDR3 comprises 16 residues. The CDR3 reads CASSGYGTDHLWGYTF. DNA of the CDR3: TGTGCCAGCAGTGGCTATGGGACAGATCATTTATGGGGCTACACCTTC.

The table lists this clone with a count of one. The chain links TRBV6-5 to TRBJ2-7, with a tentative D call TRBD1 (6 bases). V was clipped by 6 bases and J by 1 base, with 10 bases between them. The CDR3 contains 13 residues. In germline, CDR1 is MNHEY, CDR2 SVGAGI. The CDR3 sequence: CASSRDKSYEQYF. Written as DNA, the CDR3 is TGTGCCAGCAGCCGGGACAAGTCCTACGAGCAGTACTTC.

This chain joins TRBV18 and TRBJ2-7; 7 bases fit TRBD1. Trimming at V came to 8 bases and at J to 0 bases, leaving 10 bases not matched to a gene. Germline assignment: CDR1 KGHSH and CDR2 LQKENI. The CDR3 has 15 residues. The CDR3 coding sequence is TGTGCCAGCGCGCCGCGCAGGGACAGCTCCTACGAGCAGTACTTC. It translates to CASAPRRDSSYEQYF. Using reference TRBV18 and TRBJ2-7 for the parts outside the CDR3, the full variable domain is NAGVMQNPRHLVRRRGQEARLRCSPMKGHSHVYWYRQLPEEGLKFMVYLQKENIIDESGMPKERFSAEFPKEGPSILRIQQVVRGDSAAYFCASAPRRDSSYEQYFGPGTRLTVT.

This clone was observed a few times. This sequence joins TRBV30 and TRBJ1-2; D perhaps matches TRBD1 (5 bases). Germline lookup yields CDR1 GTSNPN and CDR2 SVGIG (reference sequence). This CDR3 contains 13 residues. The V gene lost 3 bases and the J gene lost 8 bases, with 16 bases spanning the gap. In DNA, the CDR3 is TGTGCCTGGAGAGCAGGGCCCCCCGGAGGCTACACCTTC. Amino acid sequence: CAWRAGPPGGYTF.

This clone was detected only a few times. The DNA for the CDR3 is TGTGCCAGTAGTCCTTCGCGGCTGGATCAGCCCCAGCATTTT. As protein: CASSPSRLDQPQHF. The genes are TRBV19 and TRBJ1-5, with unresolved D. Germline CDR1 LNHDA, CDR2 SQIVND (reference sequence). Trimming shortened V by 5 bases and J by 5 bases, and 13 bases separated the two germline ends. The length of the CDR3 is 14 residues.

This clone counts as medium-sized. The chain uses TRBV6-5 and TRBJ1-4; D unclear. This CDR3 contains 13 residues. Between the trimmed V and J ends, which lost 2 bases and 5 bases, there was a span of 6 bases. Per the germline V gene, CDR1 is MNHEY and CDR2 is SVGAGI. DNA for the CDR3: TGTGCCAGCAGTTACAGTACAAATGAAAAACTGTTTTTT. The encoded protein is CASSYSTNEKLFF.

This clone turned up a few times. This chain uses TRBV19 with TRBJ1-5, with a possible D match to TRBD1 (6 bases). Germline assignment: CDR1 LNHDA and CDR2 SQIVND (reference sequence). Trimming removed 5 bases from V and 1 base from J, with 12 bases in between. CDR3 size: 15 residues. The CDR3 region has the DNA TGTGCCAGTAGTCCCGGACAGACGAGCAATCAGCCCCAGCATTTT. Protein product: CASSPGQTSNQPQHF.

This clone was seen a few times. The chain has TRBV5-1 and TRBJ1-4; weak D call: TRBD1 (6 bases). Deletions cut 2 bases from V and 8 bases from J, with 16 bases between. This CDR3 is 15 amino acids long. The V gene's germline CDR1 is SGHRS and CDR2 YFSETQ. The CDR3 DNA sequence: TGCGCCAGCAGCTTCCGGGGGGCTCGAATCGAAAAACTGTTTTTT. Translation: CASSFRGARIEKLFF. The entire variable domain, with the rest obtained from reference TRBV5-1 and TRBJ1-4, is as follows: KAGVTQTPRYLIKTRGQQVTLSCSPISGHRSVSWYQQTPGQGLQFLFEYFSETQRNKGNFPGRFSGRQFSNSRSEMNVSTLELGDSALYLCASSFRGARIEKLFFGSGTQLSVL.

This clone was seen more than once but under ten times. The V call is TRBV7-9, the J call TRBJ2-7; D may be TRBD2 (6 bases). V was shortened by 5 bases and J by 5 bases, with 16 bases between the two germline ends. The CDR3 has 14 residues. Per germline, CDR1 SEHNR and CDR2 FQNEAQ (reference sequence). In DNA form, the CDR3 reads TGTGCCAGCAGCGTACCGGGACTGCAAAACGAGCAGTACTTC. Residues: CASSVPGLQNEQYF. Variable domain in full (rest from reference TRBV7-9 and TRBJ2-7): DTGVSQNPRHKITKRGQNVTFRCDPISEHNRLYWYRQTLGQGPEFLTYFQNEAQLEKSRLLSDRFSAERPKGSFSTLEIQRTEQGDSAMYLCASSVPGLQNEQYFGPGTRLTVT.

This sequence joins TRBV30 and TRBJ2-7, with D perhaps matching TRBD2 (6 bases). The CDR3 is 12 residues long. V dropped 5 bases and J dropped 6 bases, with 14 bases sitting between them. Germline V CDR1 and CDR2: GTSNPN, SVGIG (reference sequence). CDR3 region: CAWGGLSSEQYF. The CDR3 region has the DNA TGTGCCTGGGGGGGACTGAGCTCCGAGCAGTACTTC.

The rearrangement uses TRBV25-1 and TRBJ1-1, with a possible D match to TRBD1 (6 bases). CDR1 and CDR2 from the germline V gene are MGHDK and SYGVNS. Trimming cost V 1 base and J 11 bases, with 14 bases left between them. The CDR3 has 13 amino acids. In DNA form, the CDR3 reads TGTGCCAGCAGTGAATCAGGGGCGGTAGAGGCTTTCTTT. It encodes CASSESGAVEAFF. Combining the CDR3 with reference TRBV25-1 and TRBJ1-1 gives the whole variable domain EADIYQTPRYLVIGTGKKITLECSQTMGHDKMYWYQQDPGMELHLIHYSYGVNSTEKGDLSSESTVSRIRTEHFPLTLESARPSHTSQYLCASSESGAVEAFFGQGTRLTVV.

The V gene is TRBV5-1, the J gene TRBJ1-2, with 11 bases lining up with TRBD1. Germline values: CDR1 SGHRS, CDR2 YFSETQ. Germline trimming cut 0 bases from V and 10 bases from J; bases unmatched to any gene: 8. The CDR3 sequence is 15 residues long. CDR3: CASSLATGTGGTYTF. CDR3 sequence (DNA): TGCGCCAGCAGCTTGGCCACCGGGACAGGGGGAACCTACACCTTC.

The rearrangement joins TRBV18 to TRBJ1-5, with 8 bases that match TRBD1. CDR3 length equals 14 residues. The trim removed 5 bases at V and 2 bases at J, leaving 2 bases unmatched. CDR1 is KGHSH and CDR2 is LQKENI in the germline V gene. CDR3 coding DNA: TGTGCCAGCTCAACGGACAGGGGCAATCAGCCCCAGCATTTT. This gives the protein CASSTDRGNQPQHF. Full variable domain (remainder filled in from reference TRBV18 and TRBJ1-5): NAGVMQNPRHLVRRRGQEARLRCSPMKGHSHVYWYRQLPEEGLKFMVYLQKENIIDESGMPKERFSAEFPKEGPSILRIQQVVRGDSAAYFCASSTDRGNQPQHFGDGTRLSIL.